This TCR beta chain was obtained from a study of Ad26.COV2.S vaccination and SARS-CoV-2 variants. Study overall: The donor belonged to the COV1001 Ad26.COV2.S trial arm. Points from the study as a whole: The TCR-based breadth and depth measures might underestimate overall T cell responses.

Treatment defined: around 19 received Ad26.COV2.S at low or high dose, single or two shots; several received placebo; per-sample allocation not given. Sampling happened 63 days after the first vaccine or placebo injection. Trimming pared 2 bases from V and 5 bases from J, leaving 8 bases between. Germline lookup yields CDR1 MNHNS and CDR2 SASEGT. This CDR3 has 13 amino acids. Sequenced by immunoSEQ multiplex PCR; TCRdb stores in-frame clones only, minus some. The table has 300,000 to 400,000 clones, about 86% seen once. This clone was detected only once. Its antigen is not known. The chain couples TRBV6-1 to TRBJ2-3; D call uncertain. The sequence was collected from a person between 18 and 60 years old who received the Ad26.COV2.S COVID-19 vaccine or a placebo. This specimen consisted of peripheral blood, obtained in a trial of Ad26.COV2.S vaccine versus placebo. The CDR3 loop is CASSEWARDTQYF. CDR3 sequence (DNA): TGTGCCAGCAGTGAATGGGCCCGAGATACGCAGTATTTT.